This T cell receptor (delta chain) was sequenced in a study of gamma-delta chains in newborns, infants, children. Study-wide context: Innate gammadelta T cells reportedly expand polyclonally right after birth, driven by microbial exposure, per the title.

Germline assignment: CDR1 GEAIGNYY and CDR2 EKD. The CDR3 spans 16 residues. TCRdb reanalysed the reads with CATT. This sample has fewer than 4,500 delta-chain clones, with about 0.6% found just once. About this clone: This DNA's translation and the protein TCRdb lists, from a much larger clone, do not match at residue 11, likely due to a read error; the protein shown is translated from the DNA.

The sequence was collected from a child who was a newborn, infant or young child, either healthy, febrile or measles-vaccinated (not recorded which). Sequences were obtained from blood. The chain employs TRDV2 and TRDJ2; 9 bases match TRDD3. This chain's CDR3 is CACDVLGEALSAQLFF. The CDR3 DNA follows: TGTGCCTGTGACGTACTGGGGGAAGCTTTGTCAGCACAACTCTTCTTT.